The rows below give T cell receptor beta chains drawn from one sample of a study of T cell changes during pregnancy in multiple sclerosis. TCRdb's table, derived via immunoSEQ multiplex PCR, lists solely in-frame clones and lacks some. Of 39,000 or so clones in the sample, more than 85% were seen once. This material consisted of CD8+ T cells from peripheral blood mononuclear cells, taken after pregnancy. All receptors derive from a female donor with multiple sclerosis, enrolled in a pregnancy study. Each CDR3 is given with its conserved first and last residue. The order of the fields is CDR3 protein, CDR3 DNA, J gene, D gene, clone size, V gene. The D gene is left open where the match is weak. Rows may omit the clone size; those that give it use once, few, many or a size class.

CDR3: CASSQAGGSYNEQFF; DNA: TGTGCCAGCAGTCAAGCAGGGGGCTCCTACAATGAGCAGTTCTTC; J: TRBJ2-1; D: TRBD1; size: -; V: TRBV6-4
CDR3: CASSLGGRSYEQYF; DNA: TGTGCCAGCAGTTTAGGCGGCCGCTCCTACGAGCAGTACTTC; J: TRBJ2-7; D: -; size: -; V: TRBV28
CDR3: CASSQSVFGQGASDYGYTF; DNA: TGCGCCAGCAGTCAATCTGTATTCGGGCAGGGGGCGTCGGACTATGGCTACACCTTC; J: TRBJ1-2; D: TRBD1; size: few; V: TRBV23-1
CDR3: CASSLSRLTPYNEQFF; DNA: TGTGCCAGCAGCTTATCAAGACTCACTCCCTACAATGAGCAGTTCTTC; J: TRBJ2-1; D: -; size: -; V: TRBV11-2
CDR3: CASFTVKNIQYF; DNA: TGTGCCAGCTTCACAGTTAAAAACATTCAGTACTTC; J: TRBJ2-4; D: -; size: -; V: TRBV2
CDR3: CASSFSGGSYNEQFF; DNA: TGTGCCAGCAGTTTTAGTGGAGGTTCCTACAATGAGCAGTTCTTC; J: TRBJ2-1; D: -; size: -; V: TRBV28
CDR3: CASSSQGGARLGTYEQYF; DNA: TGTGCCAGCAGCTCCCAGGGGGGTGCTAGGCTAGGTACCTACGAGCAGTACTTC; J: TRBJ2-7; D: -; size: -; V: TRBV7-9
CDR3: CASSLNRGRRDTQYF; DNA: TGTGCCAGCAGTTTAAACCGGGGAAGAAGAGATACGCAGTATTTT; J: TRBJ2-3; D: -; size: once; V: TRBV27
CDR3: CSVRFVGGGSYNEQFF; DNA: TGCAGCGTCCGCTTCGTAGGGGGGGGATCCTACAATGAGCAGTTCTTC; J: TRBJ2-1; D: -; size: -; V: TRBV29-1
CDR3: CASSSGTSGYEQYF; DNA: TGTGCCAGCAGTTCCGGGACTAGCGGCTACGAGCAGTACTTC; J: TRBJ2-7; D: TRBD2; size: -; V: TRBV27
CDR3: CASSSHISGNTIYF; DNA: TGTGCCAGCAGTTCCCACATTTCTGGAAACACCATATATTTT; J: TRBJ1-3; D: -; size: -; V: TRBV28
CDR3: CASSQGLAASYEQYF; DNA: TGTGCCAGCAGCCAGGGACTAGCGGCCTCCTACGAGCAGTACTTC; J: TRBJ2-7; D: TRBD2; size: -; V: TRBV9
CDR3: CASSEGITGANVLTF; DNA: TGTGCCAGCAGTGAAGGTATTACTGGGGCCAACGTCCTGACTTTC; J: TRBJ2-6; D: -; size: -; V: TRBV6-1
CDR3: CASSLLPGQGSDGYTF; DNA: TGCGCCAGCAGCCTTTTACCGGGACAGGGGAGTGATGGCTACACCTTC; J: TRBJ1-2; D: TRBD1; size: -; V: TRBV4-1
CDR3: CASSPWGQPSLSGNTIYF; DNA: TGTGCCAGCAGCCCCTGGGGACAGCCTTCACTCTCTGGAAACACCATATATTTT; J: TRBJ1-3; D: TRBD1; size: -; V: TRBV11-2
CDR3: CASSVAQNYGYTF; DNA: TGTGCCAGCAGCGTAGCACAAAACTATGGCTACACCTTC; J: TRBJ1-2; D: -; size: once; V: TRBV9
CDR3: CASSEARGDGSQPQHF; DNA: TGTGCCAGCAGTGAAGCCAGAGGAGATGGGAGTCAGCCCCAGCATTTT; J: TRBJ1-5; D: -; size: -; V: TRBV2
CDR3: CASSSLTGQLRSEAFF; DNA: TGTGCCAGCAGTTCCCTAACAGGGCAACTAAGGTCTGAAGCTTTCTTT; J: TRBJ1-1; D: -; size: -; V: TRBV27
CDR3: CASSLVRRGDRDTQYF; DNA: TGTGCCAGCAGCTTAGTTCGGCGGGGGGACCGGGATACGCAGTATTTT; J: TRBJ2-3; D: TRBD2; size: -; V: TRBV7-8
CDR3: CASSLEAVARGSLDTQYF; DNA: TGTGCCAGCAGCTTAGAGGCCGTGGCAAGGGGCAGTTTAGATACGCAGTATTTT; J: TRBJ2-3; D: -; size: -; V: TRBV7-6
CDR3: CASSGGQGNNEQFF; DNA: TGTGCCAGCAGTGGGGGACAGGGGAACAATGAGCAGTTCTTC; J: TRBJ2-1; D: TRBD1; size: -; V: TRBV7-9
CDR3: CASSLGQGAYEQYF; DNA: TGTGCCAGCTCACTAGGACAGGGGGCCTACGAGCAGTACTTC; J: TRBJ2-7; D: TRBD1; size: -; V: TRBV18